This TCR beta chain came from a study of identifying expanded T cells in peripheral blood. Broader study findings: Clone count variance between roughly 2-week samples rose with total template count.

Assay: immunoSEQ multiplex PCR; the TCRdb copy retains only in-frame clones and omits some. The sample has about 100,000 clones, around 90% seen once. About this clone: Its antigen remains unidentified.

The sequence was obtained from a person aged 18-70 years in good health. Sequenced input: blood.

CDR3 in amino acids: CASSSTGTLSGGYTF. The CDR3 DNA reads TGTGCCAGCAGTTCAACAGGGACCCTATCCGGTGGCTACACCTTC. V is TRBV27 and J is TRBJ1-2; possible D gene TRBD1, 6 bases. Trimming took off 4 bases at V and 7 bases at J, with 19 bases between the two ends. The CDR3 spans 15 residues. Germline values: CDR1 MNHEY, CDR2 SMNVEV (reference sequence).